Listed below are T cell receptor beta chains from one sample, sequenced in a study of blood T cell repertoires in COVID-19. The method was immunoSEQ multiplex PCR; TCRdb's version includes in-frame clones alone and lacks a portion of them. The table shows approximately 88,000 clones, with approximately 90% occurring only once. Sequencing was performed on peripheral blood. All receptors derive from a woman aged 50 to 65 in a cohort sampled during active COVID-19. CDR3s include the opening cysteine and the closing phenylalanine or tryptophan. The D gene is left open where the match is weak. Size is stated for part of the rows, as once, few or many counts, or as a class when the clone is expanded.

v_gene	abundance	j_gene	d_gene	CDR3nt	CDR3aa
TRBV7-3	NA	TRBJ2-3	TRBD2	TGTGCCAGCAGCCAAGGGACTAGCGGGGCAGATACGCAGTATTTT	CASSQGTSGADTQYF
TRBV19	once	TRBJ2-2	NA	TGTGCCAGTAGTATAGATCCGAAGGGAACGGGGTGGACCGGGGAGCTGTTTTTT	CASSIDPKGTGWTGELFF
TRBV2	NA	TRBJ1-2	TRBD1	TGTGCCAGGGGACAGGGGGCAGGGTATGGCTACACCTTC	CARGQGAGYGYTF
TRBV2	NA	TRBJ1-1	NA	TGTGCCAGCAGTGAACTGACAGGGAACACTGAAGCTTTCTTT	CASSELTGNTEAFF
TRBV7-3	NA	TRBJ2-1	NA	TGTGCCAGCAGCTTAAGATCAACAGGGCCTCTTAATGAGCAGTTCTTC	CASSLRSTGPLNEQFF
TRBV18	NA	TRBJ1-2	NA	TGTGCCAGCTCACCATACGGGAAAGGAGGCTATGGCTACACCTTC	CASSPYGKGGYGYTF
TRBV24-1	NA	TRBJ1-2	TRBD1	TGTGCCACCAGTGACCGAGACAGGGATGGTGGCTACACCTTC	CATSDRDRDGGYTF
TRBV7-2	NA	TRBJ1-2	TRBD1	TGTGCCAGCAGCCCTGGACAGGGACGGGACTATGGCTACACCTTC	CASSPGQGRDYGYTF
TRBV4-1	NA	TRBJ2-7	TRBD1	TGCGCCAGCAGCCCTAACTACAGGGGCGGATTTTCCTACGAGCAGTACTTC	CASSPNYRGGFSYEQYF
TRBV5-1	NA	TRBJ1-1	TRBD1	TGCGCCAGCAGCCCTGGGACAGGCCCGAACACTGAAGCTTTCTTT	CASSPGTGPNTEAFF
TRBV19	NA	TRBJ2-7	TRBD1	TGTGCCAGGGGACAGGGAGGACAGTACTTC	CARGQGGQYF
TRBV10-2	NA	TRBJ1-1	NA	TGCGCCAGCAGTGAGTTGGCCTCGAAAGCTTTCTTT	CASSELASKAFF
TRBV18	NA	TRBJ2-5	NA	TGTGCCAGCTCACTCGCCACTCAAGAGACCCAGTACTTC	CASSLATQETQYF
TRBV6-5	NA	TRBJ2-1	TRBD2	TGTGCCAGCAGTTACGGACTAGCTGACAATGAGCAGTTCTTC	CASSYGLADNEQFF
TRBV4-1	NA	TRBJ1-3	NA	TGCGCCAGCAGCCCAGTACAGGGAACTGGAAACACCATATATTTT	CASSPVQGTGNTIYF
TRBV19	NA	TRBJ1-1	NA	TGTGCCAGTAGTATAGATGAGTCAGAAGCTTTCTTT	CASSIDESEAFF
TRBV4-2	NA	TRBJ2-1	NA	TGTGCCAGCAGCCATCCCTACCGCAATGAGCAGTTCTTC	CASSHPYRNEQFF
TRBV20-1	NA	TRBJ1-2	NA	TGCAGTGGATACCGGCGGCCGGGCTACACCTTC	CSGYRRPGYTF
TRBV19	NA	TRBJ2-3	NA	TGTGCCAGTAGTACGCCGGGGGGCACAGATACGCAGTATTTT	CASSTPGGTDTQYF
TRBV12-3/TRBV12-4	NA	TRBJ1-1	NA	TGTGCCAGCAGTTTAGGTGGGCTTGGAGCTTTCTTT	CASSLGGLGAFF
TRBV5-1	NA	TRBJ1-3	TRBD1	TGCGCCAGCAGCTCAGGAGGGGACAGTCAAAACTCTGGAAACACCATATATTTT	CASSSGGDSQNSGNTIYF
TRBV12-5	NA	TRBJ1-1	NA	TGTGCTAGTGGTCCCTCTACCCTGGCTTTCTTT	CASGPSTLAFF
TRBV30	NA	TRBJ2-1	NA	TGTGCCTGGAGTGTACGATCTACCTACAATGAGCAGTTCTTC	CAWSVRSTYNEQFF
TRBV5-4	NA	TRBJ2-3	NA	TGTGCCAGCAGCTTGGTTGTTGGGAGGAGTGGGTCAGATACGCAGTATTTT	CASSLVVGRSGSDTQYF
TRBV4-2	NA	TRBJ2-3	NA	TGTGCCAGCAGCCAAGATTCGGGGGACCCTGGGGATACGCAGTATTTT	CASSQDSGDPGDTQYF
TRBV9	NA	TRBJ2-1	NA	TGTGCCAGCAGCGGCGGACAGGGAGGGTACAATGAGCAGTTCTTC	CASSGGQGGYNEQFF
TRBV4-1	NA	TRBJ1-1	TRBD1	TGCGCCAGCAGCCAAGAAGACAGGGGTAACACTGAAGCTTTCTTT	CASSQEDRGNTEAFF
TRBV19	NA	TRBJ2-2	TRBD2	TGTGCCAGTAGTATTCCTGTGACTAGCGGGACCGGGGAGCTGTTTTTT	CASSIPVTSGTGELFF
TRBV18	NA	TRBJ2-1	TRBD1	TGTGCCAGCTCATACGGACAGGGTGGCAATGAGCAGTTCTTC	CASSYGQGGNEQFF
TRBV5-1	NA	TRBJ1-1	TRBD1	TGCGCCAGCAGCTTGTTGGGACAGGGTAACACTGAAGCTTTCTTT	CASSLLGQGNTEAFF
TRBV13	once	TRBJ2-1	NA	TGTGCCAGCAGCGGACTAGGGGGACCGAGTGAGCAGTTCTTC	CASSGLGGPSEQFF